These 27 T cell receptor beta chains were sequenced from one sample in a study of T cell clonotyping in hematopoietic cell transplantation. Time point denoted: recipient sample about 28 days before transplant, after cytoreduction. The table came from immunoSEQ multiplex PCR; TCRdb's copy has only in-frame clones and leaves some out. The data contain some 36,000 clones, approximately 95% of them singletons. Specimen: peripheral blood mononuclear cells, collected before stem cell transplant. All receptors come from a man in his forties or fifties with chronic myeloid leukemia. Some clones in this sample may be carry-over from other donors' samples.

This chain uses TRBV19 with TRBJ1-1; D gene unclear. Germline CDR1 LNHDA, CDR2 SQIVND (reference sequence). This CDR3 is built from 14 residues. With 5 bases removed from V and 1 base from J, the gap between germline ends came to 11 bases. Written as DNA, the CDR3 is TGTGCCAGTAGTCCCCGACTGGGGAACACTGAAGCTTTCTTT. This translates into CASSPRLGNTEAFF.

V and J are TRBV5-5 and TRBJ1-5; D remains unclear. The CDR3 is made up of 14 amino acids. Trimming took off 0 bases at V and 7 bases at J, with 11 bases between the two ends. Germline-derived CDR1 and CDR2 are SGHKS and YYEKEE (reference sequence). CDR3 DNA: TGTGCCAGCAGCTTGGAAGGTGGCGGGCAGCCCCAGCATTTT. Translation gives CASSLEGGGQPQHF.

The count of this clone is one. This chain uses TRBV30 with TRBJ2-4; no definite D call. Per the germline V gene, CDR1 is GTSNPN and CDR2 is SVGIG (reference sequence). The CDR3 has 15 amino acids. V shed 4 bases and J shed 0 bases, with 13 bases lying between them. The CDR3: CAWTNLWGAKNIQYF. CDR3 DNA: TGTGCCTGGACGAACCTCTGGGGAGCCAAAAACATTCAGTACTTC.

The V and J genes are TRBV7-9 and TRBJ1-1, with D perhaps matching TRBD1 (6 bases). CDR1 and CDR2 (germline): SEHNR, FQNEAQ (reference sequence). V was trimmed by 5 bases and J by 4 bases, leaving 17 bases between them. CDR3 size: 15 residues. Here the CDR3 reads CASSTHRDLSTEAFF. DNA of the CDR3: TGTGCCAGCAGCACCCACAGGGATTTGAGCACTGAAGCTTTCTTT.

The sample holds one count of this clone. This chain joins TRBV28 and TRBJ1-5; no clear D. The CDR3 consists of 13 residues. Germline CDR1 and CDR2: MDHEN and SYDVKM. Deletions cut 6 bases from V and 5 bases from J, with 11 bases between. Here the CDR3 DNA reads TGTGCCAGCAGAATTGGAAGCTATCAGCCCCAGCATTTT. Its protein is CASRIGSYQPQHF.

The V and J genes are TRBV28 and TRBJ1-5; D call uncertain. Germline assignment: CDR1 MDHEN and CDR2 SYDVKM. This CDR3 is 16 amino acids long. The V end was cut by 6 bases, the J end by 3 bases, with 18 bases between. The CDR3 here is CASSPLGPEVNQPQHF. The CDR3 coding sequence is TGTGCCAGCAGCCCCCTTGGCCCGGAGGTCAATCAGCCCCAGCATTTT.

The V and J genes are TRBV4-1 and TRBJ1-5; TRBD1 matches 9 bases. Germline V CDR1 and CDR2: MGHRA, YSYEKL. With V trimmed by 0 bases and J by 2 bases, 5 bases remained unmatched. CDR3 length: 17 residues. CDR3 in DNA: TGCGCCAGCAGCCAAGAGCCGACAGGGGGAGGCAATCAGCCCCAGCATTTT. Amino acids: CASSQEPTGGGNQPQHF.

The J gene is TRBJ2-1, the V gene TRBV11-2; 7 nucleotides agree with TRBD1. Germline CDR1 reads SGHAT; CDR2 reads FQNNGV. CDR3 length: 16 residues. J lost 6 bases, V lost 5 bases, and 13 bases had no gene match. The CDR3 coding sequence is TGTGCCAGCAGCCAGACGACAGGGCGGTGGGCCAATGAGCAGTTCTTC. Translated: CASSQTTGRWANEQFF.

The rearrangement links TRBV5-4 to TRBJ1-2; D is uncertain. CDR1 and CDR2 from the germline V gene are SGHNT and YYREEE (reference sequence). Trimming removed 4 bases at V and 5 bases at J, with 12 bases between. CDR3 size: 13 residues. DNA of the CDR3: TGTGCCAGCAGCCGGACGGCCAATTATGGCTACACCTTC. Its translation: CASSRTANYGYTF. Full variable domain (outside the CDR3, taken from reference TRBV5-4 and TRBJ1-2): ETGVTQSPTHLIKTRGQQVTLRCSSQSGHNTVSWYQQALGQGPQFIFQYYREEENGRGNFPPRFSGLQFPNYSSELNVNALELDDSALYLCASSRTANYGYTFGSGTRLTVV.

V and J are TRBV4-3 and TRBJ1-6; a possible D gene is TRBD1 (5 bases). The V gene's germline CDR1 is LGHNA and CDR2 YSLEER. This CDR3 spans 20 amino acids. V lost 0 bases and J 0 bases, leaving 18 bases between the germline ends. Here the CDR3 reads CASSQDWRKGASSYNSPLHF. The DNA for the CDR3 is TGCGCCAGCAGCCAAGATTGGAGGAAAGGGGCGAGCTCCTATAATTCACCCCTCCACTTT.

The count of this clone is one. The chain links TRBV6-1 to TRBJ1-1; weak D call: TRBD1 (5 bases). Between the trimmed V and J ends, which lost 0 bases and 8 bases, there was a span of 13 bases. Germline V gene sequence: CDR1 MNHNS, CDR2 SASEGT. This CDR3 is built from 14 residues. The DNA for the CDR3 is TGTGCCAGCAGTGAAGCTTTAGGAGGACAAGAAGCTTTCTTT. It specifies CASSEALGGQEAFF.

The chain combines TRBV19 with TRBJ1-6; D is undetermined. The germline V gene has CDR1 LNHDA and CDR2 SQIVND (reference sequence). With 4 bases removed from V and 5 bases from J, the gap between germline ends came to 9 bases. The CDR3 extends over 14 amino acids. This CDR3 is CASSTQINNSPLHF. CDR3 in DNA: TGTGCCAGTAGTACACAGATTAATAATTCACCCCTCCACTTT. The full variable domain, with the rest looked up from reference TRBV19 and TRBJ1-6, is DGGITQSPKYLFRKEGQNVTLSCEQNLNHDAMYWYRQDPGQGLRLIYYSQIVNDFQKGDIAEGYSVSREKKESFPLTVTSAQKNPTAFYLCASSTQINNSPLHFGNGTRLTVT.

The rearrangement links TRBV5-1 to TRBJ2-7; 8 positions agree with TRBD1. J lost 2 bases, V lost 4 bases, and 11 bases had no gene match. The CDR3 totals 16 residues. The germline gives CDR1 SGHRS, CDR2 YFSETQ. This chain's CDR3 is CASSVNRDRNTYEQYF. The CDR3 bases are TGCGCCAGCAGCGTTAATCGGGACAGGAACACCTACGAGCAGTACTTC.

The CDR3 is CASSKQGQRDRALNTEAFF. CDR3 sequence (DNA): TGCGCCAGCAGTAAACAGGGACAGCGGGACAGGGCCTTGAACACTGAAGCTTTCTTT. The V and J genes are TRBV23-1 and TRBJ1-1; 9 nucleotides line up with TRBD1. TRBV23-1 has ORF status, its function being uncertain. V lost 5 bases and J lost 0; bases outside the gene matches: 16. There are 19 residues in the CDR3.

The rearrangement joins TRBV6-1 to TRBJ1-2, with TRBD1 matching 7 bases. This CDR3 region has 15 residues. The germline V gene encodes CDR1 MNHNS and CDR2 SASEGT. V was clipped by 1 base and J by 1 base; unmatched bases: 3. The CDR3 coding sequence is TGTGCCAGCAGTGAAGAGAGGGACAGTAACTATGGCTACACCTTC. It specifies CASSEERDSNYGYTF.

The V gene is TRBV6-5, the J gene TRBJ2-7, with D perhaps TRBD1 (5 bases). Per the germline V gene, CDR1 is MNHEY and CDR2 is SVGAGI. This CDR3 spans 12 amino acids. Trimming shortened V by 5 bases and J by 3 bases, and 8 bases separated the two germline ends. CDR3 in DNA: TGTGCCAGCAGTGACAGTATCTACGAGCAGTACTTC. Translating gives CASSDSIYEQYF.

CDR3 sequence reads: CASSFSTAGEQYF. In DNA, the CDR3 is TGTGCCAGCAGCTTCTCGACAGCTGGGGAGCAGTATTTT. The chain couples TRBV7-6 to TRBJ2-3; D perhaps matches TRBD1 (5 bases). The CDR3 is 13 residues long. The germline gives CDR1 SGHVS, CDR2 FNYEAQ. Trimming left V 3 bases short and J 11 bases short, with 15 bases between. The variable domain in full, completed from reference TRBV7-6 and TRBJ2-3, reads GAGVSQSPRYKVTKRGQDVALRCDPISGHVSLYWYRQALGQGPEFLTYFNYEAQQDKSGLPNDRFSAERPEGSISTLTIQRTEQRDSAMYRCASSFSTAGEQYFGPGTRLTVL.

The chain carries TRBV6-6 and TRBJ1-5, with D tentatively TRBD1 (5 bases). Trimming took 7 bases from V and 7 from J, leaving 14 bases between them. Germline-derived CDR1 and CDR2 are MNHNY and SVGAGI (reference sequence). This CDR3 region has 13 residues. CDR3 amino acids: CASNQTGGQPQHF. Here the CDR3 DNA reads TGTGCCAGCAACCAAACCGGGGGACAGCCCCAGCATTTT.

This sequence joins TRBV5-6 and TRBJ1-2; D unresolved. CDR3 size: 14 residues. Germline V lookup: CDR1 SGHDT, CDR2 YYEEEE. The ends were cut back, 4 bases at V and 3 bases at J, with 13 bases in the middle. The CDR3, as DNA: TGTGCCAGCAGCCCCTTGACGGTGGACTATGGCTACACCTTC. Its translation is CASSPLTVDYGYTF.

This chain connects TRBV9 to TRBJ1-6; D is ambiguous. Trimming cost V 3 bases and J 0 bases, with 10 bases left between them. The germline gives CDR1 SGDLS, CDR2 YYNGEE. This CDR3 comprises 16 residues. The CDR3, as DNA: TGTGCCAGCAGCGGAGGCAGGAGCTCCTATAATTCACCCCTCCACTTT. Translated: CASSGGRSSYNSPLHF. The full variable domain, with the rest looked up from reference TRBV9 and TRBJ1-6, is DSGVTQTPKHLITATGQRVTLRCSPRSGDLSVYWYQQSLDQGLQFLIQYYNGEERAKGNILERFSAQQFPDLHSELNLSSLELGDSALYFCASSGGRSSYNSPLHFGNGTRLTVT.

This clone was recorded only once. The rearrangement links TRBV7-2 to TRBJ1-1, with TRBD1 as a possible D gene (5 bases). Trimming left V 5 bases short and J 4 bases short, with 14 bases between. The CDR3 is 14 residues long. Germline V gives CDR1 SGHTA, CDR2 FQGNSA. The CDR3 protein is CASSPRAGSTEAFF. CDR3 sequence (DNA): TGTGCCAGCAGCCCCAGGGCAGGATCCACTGAAGCTTTCTTT.

The chain is built from TRBV6-5 and TRBJ2-1; D tentatively reads TRBD1 or TRBD2 (5 bases each). The CDR3 contains 14 residues. The germline V and J ends were trimmed by 5 bases and 2 bases, with 10 bases remaining between them. Germline-derived CDR1 and CDR2 are MNHEY and SVGAGI. CDR3: CASSRDRTYNEQFF. In DNA form, the CDR3 reads TGTGCCAGCAGTCGGGACCGAACCTACAATGAGCAGTTCTTC.

This clone came up once. V is TRBV19 and J is TRBJ2-7; possibly TRBD1 for D (5 bases). Germline loops: CDR1 LNHDA, CDR2 SQIVND (reference sequence). The CDR3 extends over 14 amino acids. V lost 1 base and J lost 6, with 13 bases in between. CDR3: CASSIGQGVREQYF. DNA of the CDR3: TGTGCCAGTAGTATAGGGCAGGGTGTCCGCGAGCAGTACTTC.

This chain uses TRBV27 with TRBJ2-7; 10 bases align to TRBD1. V gave up 5 bases and J gave up 3 bases; unmatched junction bases: 10. The germline V gene encodes CDR1 MNHEY and CDR2 SMNVEV (reference sequence). This CDR3 spans 16 amino acids. As DNA, the CDR3 is TGTGCCAGCAGTCCCATAAGGGGACAGGGGTTCTACGAGCAGTACTTC. The encoded protein is CASSPIRGQGFYEQYF.

The V call is TRBV5-1, the J call TRBJ2-2; D perhaps matches TRBD2 (6 bases). From germline, CDR1 is SGHRS and CDR2 YFSETQ. The CDR3 is 16 amino acids. Trimming cost V 6 bases and J 8 bases, with 23 bases left between them. CDR3 DNA: TGCGCCAGCAAGCTCACCGGGACGGTCGGGGGAGGGGAGCTGTTTTTT. Protein product: CASKLTGTVGGGELFF.

This chain links TRBV28 with TRBJ1-1; a possible D gene is TRBD1 (5 bases). In germline, CDR1 is MDHEN, CDR2 SYDVKM. The CDR3 is 14 amino acids. Trimming removed 2 bases from V and 4 bases from J, with 11 bases in between. CDR3 sequence reads: CASSLGQGTTEAFF. In DNA form, the CDR3 reads TGTGCCAGCAGTTTAGGGCAGGGTACCACTGAAGCTTTCTTT.

The chain links TRBV7-2 to TRBJ1-2; D call uncertain. The V and J ends lost 1 base and 5 bases respectively, with 8 bases between them. Germline CDR1 SGHTA, CDR2 FQGNSA. This CDR3 comprises 13 residues. The CDR3 region has the DNA TGTGCCAGCAGCTTAGGACCTACTTATGGCTACACCTTC. Translated, it gives CASSLGPTYGYTF. Full variable domain (outside the CDR3, taken from reference TRBV7-2 and TRBJ1-2): GAGVSQSPSNKVTEKGKDVELRCDPISGHTALYWYRQSLGQGLEFLIYFQGNSAPDKSGLPSDRFSAERTGGSVSTLTIQRTQQEDSAVYLCASSLGPTYGYTFGSGTRLTVV.